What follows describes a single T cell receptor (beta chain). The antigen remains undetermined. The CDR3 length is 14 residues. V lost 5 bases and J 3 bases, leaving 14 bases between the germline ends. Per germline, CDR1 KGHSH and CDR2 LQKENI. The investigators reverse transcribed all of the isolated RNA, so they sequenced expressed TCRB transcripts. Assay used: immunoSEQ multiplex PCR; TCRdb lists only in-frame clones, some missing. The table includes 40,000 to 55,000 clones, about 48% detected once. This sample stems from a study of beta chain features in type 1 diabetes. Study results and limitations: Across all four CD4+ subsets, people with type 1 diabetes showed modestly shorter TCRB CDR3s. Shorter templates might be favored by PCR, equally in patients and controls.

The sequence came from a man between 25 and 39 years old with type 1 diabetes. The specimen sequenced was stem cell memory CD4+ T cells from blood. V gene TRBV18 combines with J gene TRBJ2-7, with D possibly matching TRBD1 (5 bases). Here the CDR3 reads CASSTGAPIYEQYF. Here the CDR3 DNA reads TGTGCCAGCTCAACTGGGGCTCCTATCTACGAGCAGTACTTC.